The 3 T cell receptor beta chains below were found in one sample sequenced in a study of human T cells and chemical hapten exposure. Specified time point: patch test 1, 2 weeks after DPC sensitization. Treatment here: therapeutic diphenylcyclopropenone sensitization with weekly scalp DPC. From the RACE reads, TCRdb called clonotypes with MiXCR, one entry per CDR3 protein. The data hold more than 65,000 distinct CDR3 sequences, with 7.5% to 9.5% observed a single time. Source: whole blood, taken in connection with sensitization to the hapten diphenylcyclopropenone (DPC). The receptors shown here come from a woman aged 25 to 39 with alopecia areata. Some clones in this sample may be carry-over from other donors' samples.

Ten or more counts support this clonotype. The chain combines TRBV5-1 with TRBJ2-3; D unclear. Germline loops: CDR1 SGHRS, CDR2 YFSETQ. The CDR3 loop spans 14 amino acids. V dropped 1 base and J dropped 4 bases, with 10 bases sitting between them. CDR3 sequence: CASSLSAGPDTQYF. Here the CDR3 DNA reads TGCGCCAGCAGCTTGTCGGCAGGACCAGATACGCAGTATTTT.

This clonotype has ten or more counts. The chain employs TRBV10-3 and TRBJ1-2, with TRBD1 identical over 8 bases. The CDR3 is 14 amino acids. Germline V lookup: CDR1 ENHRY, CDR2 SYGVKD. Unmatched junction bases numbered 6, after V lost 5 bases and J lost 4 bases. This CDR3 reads CAISYQGAGYGYTF. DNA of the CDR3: TGTGCCATCAGTTATCAGGGGGCTGGCTATGGCTACACCTTC.

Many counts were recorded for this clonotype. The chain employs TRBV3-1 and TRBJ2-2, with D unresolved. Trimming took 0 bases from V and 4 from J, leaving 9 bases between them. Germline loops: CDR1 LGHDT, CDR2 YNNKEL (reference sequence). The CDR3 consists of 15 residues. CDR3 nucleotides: TGTGCCAGCAGCCAAGATCCAACCAGCACCGGGGAGCTGTTTTTT. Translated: CASSQDPTSTGELFF.